The rows below give T cell receptor beta chains drawn from one sample of a study of blood T cell repertoires in COVID-19. The data were produced by immunoSEQ multiplex PCR, yet TCRdb's version contains in-frame clones alone and is incomplete. The sample yields about 190,000 clones, about 88% seen once. Input material: peripheral blood. These receptor sequences come from a woman aged 40 to 50 who had recovered from COVID-19. Each CDR3 is given with its conserved first and last residue. Each record gives: J gene, D gene, clone size, V gene, CDR3 DNA, CDR3 protein. D genes are given only for firm matches. A row's size may be missing; if present it is once, few, many or a size class.

TRBJ1-6 . . TRBV9 TGTGCCAGCAGCGTAGATTCGGGGTTTTATTCACCCCTCCACTTT CASSVDSGFYSPLHF
TRBJ2-7 TRBD1 . TRBV2 TGTGCCAGCAGACAAACAGGGGGCGCCTACGAGCAGTACTTC CASRQTGGAYEQYF
TRBJ1-1 . . TRBV5-1 TGCGCCAGCAGCTTGGGGTCGGTGAACACTGAAGCTTTCTTT CASSLGSVNTEAFF
TRBJ1-4 TRBD1 . TRBV11-2 TGTGCCAGCTCCGGACAGGTTGAGGAAAAACTGTTTTTT CASSGQVEEKLFF
TRBJ1-6 . once TRBV7-9 TGTGCCAGCAGCTTAGAACGGACAGATAATTCACCCCTCCACTTT CASSLERTDNSPLHF
TRBJ1-1 . . TRBV3-1/TRBV3-2 TGTGCCAGCAGCCTAACAGTGAACACTGAAGCTTTCTTT CASSLTVNTEAFF
TRBJ2-3 TRBD2 . TRBV11-2 TGTGCCAGCAGCCATACTGGACTAGCGGGCCGCTCAGGCACAGATACGCAGTATTTT CASSHTGLAGRSGTDTQYF
TRBJ2-1 . . TRBV7-2 TGTGCCAGCAGCTTAGAGGCTAGCTCCTACAATGAGCAGTTCTTC CASSLEASSYNEQFF
TRBJ1-5 . . TRBV4-2 TGTGCCAGCAGCCAACTCGGGGGTAGCAATCAGCCCCAGCATTTT CASSQLGGSNQPQHF
TRBJ2-7 . . TRBV6-6 TGTGCCAGCGGGCAGAGTTACGAGCAGTACTTC CASGQSYEQYF
TRBJ2-3 TRBD2 . TRBV4-2 TGTGCCAGCAGCCAAGATCAAGGACTAGCGGGACCCACTCAGTATTTT CASSQDQGLAGPTQYF
TRBJ2-5 . . TRBV28 TGTGCCAGCAGTTTTGTTTCGGCAGGCCAAGAGACCCAGTACTTC CASSFVSAGQETQYF
TRBJ2-3 . . TRBV6-1 TGTGCCAGCAGTGAACAGGAAGGCACAGATACGCAGTATTTT CASSEQEGTDTQYF
TRBJ2-5 . . TRBV5-1 TGCGCCAGCAGCTTGGGTGAGAGGGAGACCCAGTACTTC CASSLGERETQYF
TRBJ2-6 TRBD1 . TRBV6-6 TGTGCCAGCAGTTACTCGACAGGGTTCAACGTCCTGACTTTC CASSYSTGFNVLTF
TRBJ2-3 TRBD1 . TRBV7-8 TGTGCCAGCAGCTCCAACAGGGGACCAGATACGCAGTATTTT CASSSNRGPDTQYF
TRBJ1-2 . once TRBV18 TGTGCCAGCTCGCAGGGACAATCTAACTATGGCTACACCTTC CASSQGQSNYGYTF
TRBJ2-7 . . TRBV30 TGTGCCTGGAGTGTACAGGTTTCCTACGAGCAGTACTTC CAWSVQVSYEQYF
TRBJ1-1 TRBD1 . TRBV5-5 TGTGCCAGCAGCTTGACCGGGACAGCGAACACTGAAGCTTTCTTT CASSLTGTANTEAFF
TRBJ2-7 . . TRBV27 TGTGCCAGCAGTTTCTCTGGACAACGCGAGCAGTACTTC CASSFSGQREQYF
TRBJ2-1 TRBD2 once TRBV18 TGTGCCAGCTCACAACTAGCGGGAGGCTCCTACAATGAGCAGTTCTTC CASSQLAGGSYNEQFF
TRBJ2-6 . . TRBV6-2/TRBV6-3 TGTGCCAGCAGTTTCGGGAGCTCTGGGGCCAACGTCCTGACTTTC CASSFGSSGANVLTF
TRBJ2-7 . . TRBV5-6 TGTGCCAGCAGCCTCCGACAGTTCTACCAGTACTTC CASSLRQFYQYF
TRBJ2-3 TRBD2 . TRBV5-1 TGCGCCAGCAGACCTAGCGGGAGGCCCCCTAGCACAGATACGCAGTATTTT CASRPSGRPPSTDTQYF
TRBJ1-4 . . TRBV5-1 TGCGCCAGCAGCCTAACAGGTTTAGAAGGGGAAAAACTGTTTTTT CASSLTGLEGEKLFF
TRBJ2-1 TRBD2 . TRBV2 TGTGCCAGCAGTGATCCCCTAGCGGGAGCCCACAATGAGCAGTTCTTC CASSDPLAGAHNEQFF
TRBJ2-7 TRBD2 . TRBV7-8 TGTGCCAGCAGCCCCCGGACTAGCGGGACCTACGAGCAGTACTTC CASSPRTSGTYEQYF
TRBJ2-5 . . TRBV30 TGTGCCTGGAGTGAGAGAGGGACCCAGTACTTC CAWSERGTQYF
TRBJ2-2 TRBD1 . TRBV19 TGTGCCAGTAGGTTCGCAGGGGGCGGGAACACCGGGGAGCTGTTTTTT CASRFAGGGNTGELFF
TRBJ2-7 TRBD1 . TRBV29-1 TGCAGCGCCACCAACAGGGACAGGGGTGTCTACGAGCAGTACTTC CSATNRDRGVYEQYF
TRBJ1-5 . . TRBV30 TGTGCCTGGAGTGTACGAGGGCGGAGCAATCAGCCCCAGCATTTT CAWSVRGRSNQPQHF
TRBJ2-1 TRBD2 . TRBV9 TGTGCCAGCAGCGACAATAGCGGGAGTAGGATATACAATGAGCAGTTCTTC CASSDNSGSRIYNEQFF
TRBJ2-3 TRBD2 . TRBV7-6 TGTGCCAGCAGCTTAGGGGTCGCGGGAGGTATAGATACGCAGTATTTT CASSLGVAGGIDTQYF
TRBJ2-2 . . TRBV5-1 TGCGCCAGCAGCTTACCGGACGCCGCAGGGACCGGGGAGCTGTTTTTT CASSLPDAAGTGELFF
TRBJ2-1 TRBD2 . TRBV15 TGCGCCACCAGCCTCACGCGACTAGCGGGCTCTGGGAATGAGCAGTTCTTC CATSLTRLAGSGNEQFF
TRBJ1-4 TRBD1 . TRBV11-2 TGTGCCAGCAGCTTAGTACAGGGGACGGAAAAACTGTTTTTT CASSLVQGTEKLFF
TRBJ2-5 . . TRBV7-8 TGTGCCAGCAGCTTAGGACAGTACCAAGAGACCCAGTACTTC CASSLGQYQETQYF
TRBJ2-7 TRBD2 . TRBV18 TGTGCCAGCTCACCACCCGGGACTAGCGGACTCTACGAGCAGTACTTC CASSPPGTSGLYEQYF
TRBJ1-2 . . TRBV30 TGTGCCTGGTCGGCAGGGTATGGCTACACCTTC CAWSAGYGYTF
TRBJ1-1 . . TRBV6-5 TGTGCCAGCAACGGACAGCGAAACACTGAAGCTTTCTTT CASNGQRNTEAFF
TRBJ1-2 . . TRBV6-5 TGTGCCAGCAGTTACTCATACAGGCTAGGCTATGGCTACACCTTC CASSYSYRLGYGYTF
TRBJ2-3 . once TRBV29-1 TGCAGCGTTGAAGGGTGGCGGGGTAGCACAGATACGCAGTATTTT CSVEGWRGSTDTQYF
TRBJ1-6 TRBD1 . TRBV2 TGTGCCAGCAGTTTGGGGACAGGGGTTTCACCCCTCCACTTT CASSLGTGVSPLHF
TRBJ1-6 TRBD1 . TRBV9 TGTGCCAGCAGCCCTTCGGGTTCCTTACAGGGGAGTTTAAATTCACCCCTCCACTTT CASSPSGSLQGSLNSPLHF
TRBJ2-5 . . TRBV11-3 TGTGCCAGCAGCCCTGGGGGGGCTTCAGGAGAGACCCAGTACTTC CASSPGGASGETQYF
TRBJ1-6 . . TRBV30 TGTGCCTGTGCACAGGGTCTCAGTTATAATTCACCCCTCCACTTT CACAQGLSYNSPLHF
TRBJ1-1 TRBD1 . TRBV27 TGTGCCAGCAGTTTGCAGGGGGTAAGGAACACTGAAGCTTTCTTT CASSLQGVRNTEAFF
TRBJ2-6 . . TRBV7-9 TGTGCCAGCAGCTTAGTTGCGGAAGTACACAACGTCCTGACTTTC CASSLVAEVHNVLTF
TRBJ2-5 . . TRBV4-3 TGCGCCAGCAGCCAAGATCGCACGGGTAAAGAGACCCAGTACTTC CASSQDRTGKETQYF
TRBJ2-1 . once TRBV3-1/TRBV3-2 TGTGCCAGCAGCCAACCATCGACGGGGGATGAGCAGTTCTTC CASSQPSTGDEQFF
TRBJ2-4 . . TRBV7-8 TGTGCCAGCAGCATAGCACTTTTGGACATTCAGTACTTC CASSIALLDIQYF